The clone carrying this T cell receptor beta chain was recorded at least ten times. Its antigen remains unknown. The data stem from a study of T cells in Graves' hyperthyroidism and ophthalmopathy. Across the study: Peripheral blood sampling occurred at initial diagnosis, before any treatment.

Researchers took RNA transcripts and amplified the TCR beta CDR3 regions from them. HTBI primers were the set used in a first-round RT-PCR of the TCR CDR3. MiXCR, run by TCRdb on the multiplex PCR reads, gives a single entry per CDR3 protein. Of hundreds of thousands of distinct CDR3 sequences listed, roughly 18% were seen once; the top ten hold 17%. Study observations and caveats: The model's output predicted ophthalmopathy at a median of about 5.9 months prior to onset. Blood also showed most of the thyroid clonotypes that were expanded above 0.001.

V lost 0 bases and J lost 1, with 9 bases in between. Per germline, CDR1 MGHRA and CDR2 YSYEKL. CDR3 size: 15 residues. The clonotype was recovered from a woman between 18 and 30 years old with Graves' ophthalmopathy. The chain is built from TRBV4-1 and TRBJ1-1, with D maybe TRBD1 (5 bases). The specimen was blood. CDR3 loop: CASSQDRDGNTEAFF. As DNA, the CDR3 is TGCGCCAGCAGCCAAGACCGGGACGGGAACACTGAAGCTTTCTTT.